The clone carrying this TCR beta chain was seen many times. As yet, its antigen is unknown. These data come from a study of neurological immune-mediated disorders. Broader study findings: No CDR3 amino acid sequences were shared by expanded clones across subjects, suggesting private repertoires in all groups.

The cDNA was synthesized by 5'RACE incorporating 10-nucleotide random UMIs. TCRdb recomputed calls from the 5' RACE reads with MiXCR, one row per CDR3 protein. This table has some 4,500 distinct CDR3 sequences, more than 20% appearing once. Germline V gene data show CDR1 as SEHNR and CDR2 as FQNEAQ (reference sequence). Trimming removed 7 bases from V and 1 base from J, with 19 bases in between. This CDR3 has 16 amino acids. The chain employs TRBV7-9 and TRBJ1-2; possible D gene TRBD1, 5 bases. Input material: CD8+ T cells from blood. The TCR was taken from an older woman with HTLV-1-associated myelopathy (HAM/TSP). CDR3 in DNA: TGTGCCAGCATCCCCTCGACATCGGGGGATAACTATGGCTACACCTTC. The encoded protein is CASIPSTSGDNYGYTF.